This is a list of T cell receptor beta chains from one sample in a study of molecular identifiers for immune sequencing clone quantification. A single record per CDR3 protein comes from TCRdb applying MiXCR to the PCR reads. The sample yields 100,000 or so distinct CDR3 sequences, roughly 23% seen once. Sequencing used naive CD8+ T cells from blood, with Jurkat cell RNA spiked in. The source of these receptors is a human donor in good health. Some libraries in this study had Jurkat cell RNA spiked in. The CDR3 runs from the conserved cysteine through the conserved F or W. Fields, in order: CDR3 length, D gene, V gene, J gene, clone size, CDR3 protein, CDR3 DNA. The D gene is left open where the match is weak. For some rows the clone size is stated as once, few or many, or as a class when expanded; others skip it.

len: 17
d_gene: TRBD1
v_gene: TRBV14
j_gene: TRBJ2-2
abundance: many
CDR3aa: CASSQQLGQGLTGELFF
CDR3nt: TGTGCCAGCAGTCAACAGTTGGGACAGGGACTTACCGGGGAGCTGTTTTTT

len: 14
d_gene: NA
v_gene: TRBV6-1
j_gene: TRBJ1-2
abundance: many
CDR3aa: CASSEELGTYGYTF
CDR3nt: TGTGCCAGCAGTGAAGAATTAGGAACATATGGCTACACCTTC

len: 13
d_gene: NA
v_gene: TRBV7-9
j_gene: TRBJ2-1
abundance: many
CDR3aa: CASSWSGNNEQFF
CDR3nt: TGTGCCAGCAGCTGGTCCGGGAACAATGAGCAGTTCTTC

len: 12
d_gene: NA
v_gene: TRBV19
j_gene: TRBJ2-3
abundance: many
CDR3aa: CASGTSTDTQYF
CDR3nt: TGTGCCAGCGGGACTAGCACAGATACGCAGTATTTT

len: 15
d_gene: TRBD1
v_gene: TRBV13
j_gene: TRBJ2-7
abundance: NA
CDR3aa: CASSSHGTGYFEQDF
CDR3nt: TGTGCCAGCAGCTCCCACGGGACAGGGTATTTCGAGCAGGACTTC

len: 16
d_gene: TRBD2
v_gene: TRBV6-5
j_gene: TRBJ2-1
abundance: few
CDR3aa: CASRINSGADYNEQFF
CDR3nt: TGTGCCAGCAGAATAAATAGCGGGGCCGATTACAATGAGCAGTTCTTC

len: 13
d_gene: NA
v_gene: TRBV6-5
j_gene: TRBJ1-1
abundance: NA
CDR3aa: CASSYRGVTEAFF
CDR3nt: TGTGCCAGCAGTTACAGGGGGGTCACTGAAGCTTTCTTT

len: 16
d_gene: NA
v_gene: TRBV4-3
j_gene: TRBJ2-3
abundance: many
CDR3aa: CASSQEARYRTDTQYF
CDR3nt: TGCGCCAGCAGCCAAGAGGCTAGGTACCGCACAGATACGCAGTATTTT

len: 16
d_gene: TRBD1
v_gene: TRBV7-7
j_gene: TRBJ2-3
abundance: many
CDR3aa: CASSLNTGGGSDTQYF
CDR3nt: TGTGCTAGCAGCTTAAATACAGGGGGCGGGTCAGATACGCAGTATTTT

len: 12
d_gene: TRBD2
v_gene: TRBV27
j_gene: TRBJ2-1
abundance: many
CDR3aa: CASRREGDEQFF
CDR3nt: TGTGCCAGCAGACGGGAGGGGGATGAGCAGTTCTTC

len: 15
d_gene: NA
v_gene: TRBV7-3
j_gene: TRBJ2-1
abundance: many
CDR3aa: CASSFGINSYNEQFF
CDR3nt: TGTGCCAGCAGCTTCGGTATAAACTCCTACAATGAGCAGTTCTTC

len: 16
d_gene: NA
v_gene: TRBV20-1
j_gene: TRBJ2-4
abundance: NA
CDR3aa: CSARDRGPEAKNIQYF
CDR3nt: TGCAGTGCTAGAGATCGGGGGCCGGAAGCCAAAAACATTCAGTACTTC

len: 13
d_gene: NA
v_gene: TRBV7-7
j_gene: TRBJ2-5
abundance: many
CDR3aa: CASSFNGVEPQYF
CDR3nt: TGTGCCAGCAGCTTCAACGGAGTGGAGCCCCAGTACTTC

len: 15
d_gene: TRBD2
v_gene: TRBV7-9
j_gene: TRBJ2-3
abundance: many
CDR3aa: CASSSVERESDTQYF
CDR3nt: TGTGCCAGCAGCTCCGTCGAGCGGGAATCAGATACGCAGTATTTT

len: 15
d_gene: NA
v_gene: TRBV25-1
j_gene: TRBJ2-7
abundance: many
CDR3aa: CASSGKLSGAYEQYF
CDR3nt: TGTGCCAGCAGTGGAAAGCTCTCCGGGGCCTACGAGCAGTACTTC

len: 14
d_gene: NA
v_gene: TRBV6-5
j_gene: TRBJ1-5
abundance: many
CDR3aa: CASSYSNYNQPQHF
CDR3nt: TGTGCCAGCAGTTACTCCAATTACAATCAGCCCCAGCATTTT

len: 16
d_gene: TRBD1
v_gene: TRBV4-2
j_gene: TRBJ2-3
abundance: many
CDR3aa: CASSFRYRGGTDTQYF
CDR3nt: TGTGCCAGCAGCTTCCGCTACAGGGGGGGCACAGATACGCAGTATTTT

len: 13
d_gene: NA
v_gene: TRBV4-1
j_gene: TRBJ2-1
abundance: many
CDR3aa: CASSQGDSLEQFF
CDR3nt: TGCGCCAGCAGCCAAGGAGACAGTCTCGAGCAGTTCTTC

len: 15
d_gene: TRBD1
v_gene: TRBV3-1
j_gene: TRBJ2-5
abundance: many
CDR3aa: CASSSPGQGLETQYF
CDR3nt: TGTGCCAGCAGCTCCCCGGGACAGGGGTTGGAGACCCAGTACTTC

len: 13
d_gene: NA
v_gene: TRBV10-3
j_gene: TRBJ2-5
abundance: many
CDR3aa: CAISGEGEETQYF
CDR3nt: TGTGCCATCAGTGGAGAGGGGGAGGAGACCCAGTACTTC

len: 14
d_gene: TRBD1
v_gene: TRBV11-2
j_gene: TRBJ2-7
abundance: many
CDR3aa: CASSLSGTAYEQYF
CDR3nt: TGTGCCAGCAGCCTATCCGGGACAGCCTACGAGCAGTACTTC

len: 17
d_gene: NA
v_gene: TRBV20-1
j_gene: TRBJ2-7
abundance: many
CDR3aa: CSAPSPRGDRYADEQYF
CDR3nt: TGCAGTGCTCCCTCCCCGCGGGGAGACAGGTATGCGGACGAGCAGTACTTC

len: 12
d_gene: NA
v_gene: TRBV5-1
j_gene: TRBJ2-2
abundance: many
CDR3aa: CASSFEYGELFF
CDR3nt: TGCGCCAGCAGCTTCGAGTACGGGGAGCTGTTTTTT

len: 12
d_gene: NA
v_gene: TRBV19
j_gene: TRBJ2-1
abundance: NA
CDR3aa: CASSMIYNEQFF
CDR3nt: TGTGCCAGTAGTATGATATACAATGAGCAGTTCTTC

len: 16
d_gene: TRBD1
v_gene: TRBV5-3
j_gene: TRBJ2-2
abundance: NA
CDR3aa: CASSWGQGANIGELFF
CDR3nt: TGTGCCAGCAGCTGGGGACAGGGCGCGAACATCGGGGAGCTGTTTTTT

len: 14
d_gene: TRBD2
v_gene: TRBV13
j_gene: TRBJ2-1
abundance: many
CDR3aa: CASNRLAGNNEQFF
CDR3nt: TGTGCCAGCAACAGACTAGCGGGGAACAATGAGCAGTTCTTC

len: 14
d_gene: NA
v_gene: TRBV6-5
j_gene: TRBJ2-3
abundance: many
CDR3aa: CASSDGPSTDTQYF
CDR3nt: TGTGCCAGCAGCGACGGTCCTAGCACAGATACGCAGTATTTT

len: 14
d_gene: TRBD1
v_gene: TRBV27
j_gene: TRBJ2-7
abundance: many
CDR3aa: CASSITRTGYEQYF
CDR3nt: TGTGCCAGCAGCATAACGCGGACAGGGTACGAGCAGTACTTC

len: 13
d_gene: NA
v_gene: TRBV12-3/TRBV12-4
j_gene: TRBJ1-2
abundance: many
CDR3aa: CASNDYTNYGYTF
CDR3nt: TGTGCCAGCAACGATTACACTAACTATGGCTACACCTTC

len: 13
d_gene: TRBD1
v_gene: TRBV6-2/TRBV6-3
j_gene: TRBJ2-7
abundance: few
CDR3aa: CASSLGTAYEQYF
CDR3nt: TGTGCCAGCAGTTTAGGGACAGCCTACGAGCAGTACTTC

len: 13
d_gene: NA
v_gene: TRBV5-4
j_gene: TRBJ2-3
abundance: many
CDR3aa: CASSEAASDTQYF
CDR3nt: TGTGCCAGCAGCGAGGCGGCTTCCGATACGCAGTATTTT

len: 14
d_gene: TRBD2
v_gene: TRBV19
j_gene: TRBJ2-7
abundance: NA
CDR3aa: CASSITGTSSEQYF
CDR3nt: TGTGCCAGTAGTATTACCGGGACTAGTAGCGAGCAGTACTTC

len: 12
d_gene: NA
v_gene: TRBV19
j_gene: TRBJ2-1
abundance: NA
CDR3aa: CASSRGLNEQFF
CDR3nt: TGTGCCAGTAGTCGGGGGTTGAATGAGCAGTTCTTC

len: 14
d_gene: NA
v_gene: TRBV11-2
j_gene: TRBJ2-7
abundance: few
CDR3aa: CASSPGAGAYEQYF
CDR3nt: TGTGCCAGCAGCCCAGGGGCCGGGGCCTACGAGCAGTACTTC

len: 19
d_gene: TRBD2
v_gene: TRBV18
j_gene: TRBJ2-3
abundance: few
CDR3aa: CASSWTGTSGRSLTDTQYF
CDR3nt: TGTGCCAGCTCCTGGACCGGGACTAGCGGGAGGTCCCTCACAGATACGCAGTATTTT

len: 12
d_gene: NA
v_gene: TRBV4-1
j_gene: TRBJ1-4
abundance: few
CDR3aa: CATSGPNEKLSF
CDR3nt: TGCGCCACCTCGGGACCGAATGAAAAACTGTCTTTT

len: 11
d_gene: NA
v_gene: TRBV3-1
j_gene: TRBJ2-1
abundance: NA
CDR3aa: CASSLMDEQFF
CDR3nt: TGTGCCAGCAGCCTAATGGATGAGCAGTTCTTC